This T cell receptor (beta chain) is from a study of tumor-infiltrating lymphocytes in primary liver carcinoma. Whole-study context: All patients, whether men or women, fell within 30 to 69 years of age. Productive TCRbeta read yields ran from roughly 3.65 to 7.13 million per sample and were similar between tissues.

The CDR3 loop spans 13 amino acids. Germline V CDR1 and CDR2: KGHSH, LQKENI. As to this clonotype: Its antigen is currently unknown. The junction differs from germline at one of its ends, possibly a read error.

General study points: A small share of top clones, only about 8-25%, was found in all five tumor regions.

DNA and RNA were both co-extracted from approximately 20-30 mg of bulk tissue that had not been sorted. Every patient had chronic HBV infection and was treatment-naive. Making TCR beta cDNA involved roughly 0.55 ug total RNA and a constant-region primer. ARM-PCR, slightly modified, supplied the TCR beta libraries through three nested multiplex PCR rounds. For roughly 11 cycles apiece, the opening two PCR rounds ran with TRBV1-TRBV30 forward primers and a C-beta reverse primer. TCRdb ran MiXCR on the multiplex PCR reads and lists one entry per CDR3 protein. The sample contains approximately 110,000 distinct CDR3 sequences, roughly four fifths of which appear only once.

This chain links TRBV18 with TRBJ2-3; possibly TRBD2 for D (5 bases). The origin of this receptor is a man in his forties with primary liver carcinoma and hepatitis B virus infection. The sample comprised liver tumor tissue from sampling region 3. Stated subset: tumor region T3, left-lateral pole. The CDR3 bases are TGCGCCAGCTCACCCATAGCGTTGGATTCGCAGTATTTT. It is translated as CASSPIALDSQYF. Full variable domain (outside the CDR3, taken from reference TRBV18 and TRBJ2-3): NAGVMQNPRHLVRRRGQEARLRCSPMKGHSHVYWYRQLPEEGLKFMVYLQKENIIDESGMPKERFSAEFPKEGPSILRIQQVVRGDSAAYFCASSPIALDSQYFGPGTRLTVL.